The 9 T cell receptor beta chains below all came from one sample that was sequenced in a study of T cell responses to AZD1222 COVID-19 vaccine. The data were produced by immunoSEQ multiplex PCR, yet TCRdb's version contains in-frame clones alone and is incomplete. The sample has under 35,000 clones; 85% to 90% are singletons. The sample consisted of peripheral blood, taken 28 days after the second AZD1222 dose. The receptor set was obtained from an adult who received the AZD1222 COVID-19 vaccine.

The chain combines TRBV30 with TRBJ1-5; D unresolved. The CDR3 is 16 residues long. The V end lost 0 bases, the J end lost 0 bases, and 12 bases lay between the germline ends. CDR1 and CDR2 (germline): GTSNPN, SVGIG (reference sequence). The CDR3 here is CAWSVRLEFSNQPQHF. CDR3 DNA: TGTGCCTGGAGTGTCCGACTAGAATTTAGCAATCAGCCCCAGCATTTT.

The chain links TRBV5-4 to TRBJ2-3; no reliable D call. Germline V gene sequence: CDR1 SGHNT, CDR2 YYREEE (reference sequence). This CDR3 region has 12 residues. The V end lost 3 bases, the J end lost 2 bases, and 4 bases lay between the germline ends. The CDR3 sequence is CASSSLTDTQYF. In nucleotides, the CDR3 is TGTGCCAGCAGCTCTCTCACAGATACGCAGTATTTT.

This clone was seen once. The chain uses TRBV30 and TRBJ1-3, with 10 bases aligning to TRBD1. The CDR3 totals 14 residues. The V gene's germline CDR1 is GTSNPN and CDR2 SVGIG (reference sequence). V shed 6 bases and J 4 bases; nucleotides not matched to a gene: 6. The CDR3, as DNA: TGTGCCTGCCAAGGACAGGGGGTAGGAAACACCATATATTTT. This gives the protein CACQGQGVGNTIYF.

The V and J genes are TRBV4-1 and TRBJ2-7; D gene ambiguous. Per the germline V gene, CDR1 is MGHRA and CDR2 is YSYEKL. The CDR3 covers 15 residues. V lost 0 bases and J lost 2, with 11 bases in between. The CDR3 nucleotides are TGCGCCAGCAGCCAAGATGCCCTCGGCCCCTACGAGCAGTACTTC. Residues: CASSQDALGPYEQYF.

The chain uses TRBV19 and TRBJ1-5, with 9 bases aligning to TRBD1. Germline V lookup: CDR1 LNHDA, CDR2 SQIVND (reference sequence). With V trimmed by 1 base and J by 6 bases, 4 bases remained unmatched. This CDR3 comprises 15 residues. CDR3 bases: TGTGCCAGTAGTATAGTACAGGGGGCTGGTCAGCCCCAGCATTTT. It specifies CASSIVQGAGQPQHF.

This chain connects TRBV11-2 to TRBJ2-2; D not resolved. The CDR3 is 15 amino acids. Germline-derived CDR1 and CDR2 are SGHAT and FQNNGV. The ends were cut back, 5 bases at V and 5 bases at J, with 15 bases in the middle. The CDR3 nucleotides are TGTGCCAGCAGCCCCGGGCTGAGAGGAACCGGGGAGCTGTTTTTT. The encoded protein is CASSPGLRGTGELFF.

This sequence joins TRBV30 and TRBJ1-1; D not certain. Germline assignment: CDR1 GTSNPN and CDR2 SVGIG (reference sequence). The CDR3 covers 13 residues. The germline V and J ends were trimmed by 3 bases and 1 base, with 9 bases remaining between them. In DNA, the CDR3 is TGTGCCTGGAGCCGGAGCCGGAACACTGAAGCTTTCTTT. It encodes CAWSRSRNTEAFF.

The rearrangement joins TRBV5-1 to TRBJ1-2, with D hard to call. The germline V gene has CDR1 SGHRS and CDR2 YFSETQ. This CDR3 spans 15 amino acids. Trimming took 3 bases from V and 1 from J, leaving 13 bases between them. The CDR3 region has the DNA TGCGCCAGCAGCTCCGTGGAGGGTGGTAACTATGGCTACACCTTC. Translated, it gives CASSSVEGGNYGYTF.

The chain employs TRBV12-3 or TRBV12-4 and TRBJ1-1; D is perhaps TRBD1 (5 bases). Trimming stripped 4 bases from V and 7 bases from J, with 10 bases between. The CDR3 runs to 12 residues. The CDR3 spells CASSYWGSEAFF. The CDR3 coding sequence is TGTGCCAGCAGTTATTGGGGGAGTGAAGCTTTCTTT.